One sample yielded the 20 T cell receptor beta chains listed below, sequenced in a study of blood T cell repertoires in COVID-19. The method was immunoSEQ multiplex PCR; TCRdb's version includes in-frame clones alone and lacks a portion of them. The sample has fewer than 400,000 clones; 87% are singletons. The specimen was PBMCs or T cells enriched from blood (not recorded which). All receptors derive from a woman aged 45-59 years who had recovered from COVID-19.

The chain has TRBV28 and TRBJ2-3, with D possibly being TRBD1 (5 bases). The germline CDR1 and CDR2 sequences are MDHEN and SYDVKM. V shed 7 bases and J shed 3 bases, with 11 bases lying between them. The CDR3 is 13 amino acids. CDR3 sequence reads: CASNPGRTDTQYF. In DNA, the CDR3 is TGTGCCAGCAACCCAGGGCGTACAGATACGCAGTATTTT. The whole variable domain, filled in from reference TRBV28 and TRBJ2-3, reads DVKVTQSSRYLVKRTGEKVFLECVQDMDHENMFWYRQDPGLGLRLIYFSYDVKMKEKGDIPEGYSVSREKKERFSLILESASTNQTSMYLCASNPGRTDTQYFGPGTRLTVL.

This clone occurred many times. The chain is built from TRBV19 and TRBJ2-7; 7 bases are shared with TRBD1. Trimming at V came to 5 bases and at J to 2 bases, leaving 9 bases not matched to a gene. The CDR3 contains 15 residues. Looked up from germline, CDR1 is LNHDA and CDR2 is SQIVND (reference sequence). The CDR3 is CASSGANRGTYEQYF. The CDR3 nucleotides are TGTGCCAGTAGTGGCGCCAACAGGGGAACCTACGAGCAGTACTTC.

The gene calls are TRBV19 and TRBJ1-5; 11 bases align to TRBD1. The length of the CDR3 is 16 residues. The germline V gene encodes CDR1 LNHDA and CDR2 SQIVND (reference sequence). The V and J ends lost 3 bases and 5 bases, in that order; junction bases with no gene match: 6. The CDR3 here is CASSMWDRGVHQPQHF. The CDR3, as DNA: TGTGCCAGTAGTATGTGGGACAGGGGGGTCCATCAGCCCCAGCATTTT.

The gene calls are TRBV7-6 and TRBJ1-1; no reliable D call. The germline CDR1 and CDR2 sequences are SGHVS and FNYEAQ. V lost 2 bases and J lost 3, with 13 bases in between. This CDR3 is built from 15 residues. The CDR3 DNA reads TGTGCCAGCAGCTTACAACCTTCGGTGGACACTGAAGCTTTCTTT. It specifies CASSLQPSVDTEAFF.

The chain joins TRBV7-8 to TRBJ2-2, with D perhaps matching TRBD1 (7 bases). Germline CDR1 reads SGHVS; CDR2 reads FQNEAQ. There are 12 residues in the CDR3. CDR3 sequence: CSGGKNTGELFF. The DNA for the CDR3 is TGTTCAGGGGGGAAGAACACCGGGGAGCTGTTTTTT. Looking up the rest from reference TRBV7-8 and TRBJ2-2 gives the full variable domain: GAGVSQSPRYKVAKRGQDVALRCDPISGHVSLFWYQQALGQGPEFLTYFQNEAQLDKSGLPSDRFFAERPEGSVSTLKIQRTQQEDSAVYLCSGGKNTGELFFGEGSRLTVL.

This clone was observed a single time. The CDR3 protein is CASSYGGDEKLFF. Written as DNA, the CDR3 is TGTGCCAGCAGTTACGGGGGAGATGAAAAACTGTTTTTT. The rearrangement links TRBV13 to TRBJ1-4; D is possibly TRBD1 (5 bases). This CDR3 is built from 13 residues. V was cut by 6 bases and J by 6 bases, with 11 bases left in between. In germline, CDR1 is PRHDT, CDR2 FYEKMQ (reference sequence).

This clone was observed many times. V is TRBV30 and J is TRBJ2-7, with 10 bases identical to TRBD1. Germline CDR1 reads GTSNPN; CDR2 reads SVGIG (reference sequence). The CDR3 is made up of 14 amino acids. J gave up 3 bases and V 3 bases, and 5 bases lay outside the gene matches. CDR3 residues: CAWSPDRGGYEQYF. In nucleotides, the CDR3 is TGTGCCTGGAGCCCGGACAGGGGGGGCTACGAGCAGTACTTC.

This clone appeared a few times. This sequence joins TRBV2 and TRBJ2-1, with D perhaps matching TRBD2 (6 bases). The CDR3 has 16 amino acids. Trimming removed 2 bases at V and 7 bases at J, with 18 bases between. Germline V gene lookup returns CDR1 SNHLY and CDR2 FYNNEI. CDR3 DNA sequence: TGTGCCAGCAGTGAAATGGGACTTAGCTCAAGGAATGAGCAGTTCTTC. Its protein is CASSEMGLSSRNEQFF.

The genes are TRBV27 and TRBJ1-2, with D tentatively TRBD1 (6 bases). Trimming removed 7 bases at V and 4 bases at J, with 16 bases between. Germline lookup yields CDR1 MNHEY and CDR2 SMNVEV (reference sequence). There are 14 residues in the CDR3. The CDR3 here is CASNKQGRLYGYTF. In nucleotides, the CDR3 is TGTGCCAGCAATAAACAGGGAAGGCTCTATGGCTACACCTTC.

This clone was seen only a few times. The chain carries TRBV6-5 and TRBJ1-5; D unclear. Trimming removed 7 bases from V and 11 bases from J, with 18 bases in between. Germline V lookup: CDR1 MNHEY, CDR2 SVGAGI. This CDR3 spans 13 amino acids. The CDR3 DNA sequence: TGTGCCAGCACCGACACCTCTGTTGGGTCCCAGCATTTT. Translation gives CASTDTSVGSQHF.

The rearrangement links TRBV2 to TRBJ2-5; D gene ambiguous. The germline V gene has CDR1 SNHLY and CDR2 FYNNEI. The CDR3 runs 13 residues. V lost 7 bases, J lost 0 bases, and 9 bases lay in between. As DNA, the CDR3 is TGTGCCAGCAATCAACAGTACCAAGAGACCCAGTACTTC. Translation gives CASNQQYQETQYF. The full variable domain, completed using reference TRBV2 and TRBJ2-5, is EPEVTQTPSHQVTQMGQEVILRCVPISNHLYFYWYRQILGQKVEFLVSFYNNEISEKSEIFDDQFSVERPDGSNFTLKIRSTKLEDSAMYFCASNQQYQETQYFGPGTRLLVL.

The CDR3 loop reads CASSYYEKVSAGNTIYF. CDR3 coding DNA: TGCGCCAGCAGCTACTATGAGAAAGTCTCTGCTGGAAACACCATATATTTT. V is TRBV4-1 and J is TRBJ1-3; unclear D gene. Germline-derived CDR1 and CDR2 are MGHRA and YSYEKL. Trimming left V 5 bases short and J 2 bases short, with 19 bases between. This CDR3 spans 17 amino acids.

The V and J genes are TRBV3-1 (or the pseudogene TRBV3-2) and TRBJ2-7, with D possibly being TRBD1 (5 bases). V lost 5 bases and J lost 0, with 14 bases in between. The germline V gene encodes CDR1 LGHDT and CDR2 YNNKEL (reference sequence). The CDR3 loop spans 15 amino acids. The CDR3 sequence: CASSAPGQGSYEQYF. CDR3 sequence (DNA): TGTGCCAGCAGCGCCCCCGGGCAGGGCTCCTACGAGCAGTACTTC.

As regards this clone: Other DNA sequences within the sample encode an identical CDR3. The chain links TRBV18 to TRBJ1-5, with 8 bases fitting TRBD1. Trimming removed 6 bases from V and 5 bases from J; junction bases left unmatched: 3. This CDR3 comprises 13 residues. In germline, CDR1 is KGHSH, CDR2 LQKENI. The CDR3 loop reads CASSQTGDQPQHF. The CDR3 bases are TGTGCCAGCTCCCAGACAGGGGATCAGCCCCAGCATTTT.

The CDR3 sequence is CASSLWRGGDGYTF. The CDR3 coding sequence is TGTGCCAGCAGTTTATGGAGAGGGGGCGACGGCTACACCTTC. The chain links TRBV28 to TRBJ1-2, with 7 nucleotides matching TRBD1. CDR3 length equals 14 residues. Germline CDR1 MDHEN, CDR2 SYDVKM. V lost 0 bases, J lost 8 bases, and 6 bases stayed unmatched.

The chain carries TRBV7-2 and TRBJ2-2; TRBD1 aligns across 11 bases. In germline, CDR1 is SGHTA, CDR2 FQGNSA. With 5 bases clipped from V and 5 bases from J, the junction kept 13 bases outside the gene matches. The CDR3 runs to 18 residues. The CDR3 coding sequence is TGTGCCAGCAGCCCCTTAGGACAGGGGGCGTCCCGTACCGGGGAGCTGTTTTTT. It translates to CASSPLGQGASRTGELFF.

The V and J genes are TRBV6-2 or TRBV6-3 and TRBJ1-2; D is uncertain. The V and J ends lost 4 bases and 8 bases respectively, with 11 bases between them. This CDR3 has 12 residues. CDR1 and CDR2 from the germline V gene are MNHEY and SVGEGT. CDR3 nucleotide sequence: TGTGCCAGCAGTTCAGCAACGAGGGGCTACACCTTC. The encoded protein is CASSSATRGYTF.

The chain combines TRBV30 with TRBJ1-2, with D tentatively TRBD1 (5 bases). CDR1 and CDR2 (germline): GTSNPN, SVGIG (reference sequence). The CDR3 spans 12 residues. With 3 bases removed from V and 10 bases from J, the gap between germline ends came to 15 bases. CDR3 DNA: TGTGCCTGGAGCGCGGACGGACATTTCTACACCTTC. It codes for CAWSADGHFYTF. Variable domain in full (rest from reference TRBV30 and TRBJ1-2): SQTIHQWPATLVQPVGSPLSLECTVEGTSNPNLYWYRQAAGRGLQLLFYSVGIGQISSEVPQNLSASRPQDRQFILSSKKLLLSDSGFYLCAWSADGHFYTFGSGTRLTVV.

The V and J genes are TRBV20-1 and TRBJ2-5; 11 positions match TRBD1. CDR1 and CDR2 from the germline V gene are DFQATT and SNEGSKA (reference sequence). J lost 1 base, V lost 3 bases, and 13 bases had no gene match. The CDR3 sequence is 18 residues long. This chain's CDR3 is CSASGDRGTVLGQETQYF. Written as DNA, the CDR3 is TGCAGTGCTAGTGGGGACAGGGGGACGGTATTGGGCCAAGAGACCCAGTACTTC.

The chain uses TRBV6-1 and TRBJ1-2; D not resolved. V was trimmed by 1 base and J by 4 bases, leaving 7 bases between them. The CDR3 is 13 residues long. Germline CDR1 MNHNS, CDR2 SASEGT. CDR3 residues: CASSEGRLYGYTF. Here the CDR3 DNA reads TGTGCCAGCAGTGAAGGCAGGCTCTATGGCTACACCTTC.